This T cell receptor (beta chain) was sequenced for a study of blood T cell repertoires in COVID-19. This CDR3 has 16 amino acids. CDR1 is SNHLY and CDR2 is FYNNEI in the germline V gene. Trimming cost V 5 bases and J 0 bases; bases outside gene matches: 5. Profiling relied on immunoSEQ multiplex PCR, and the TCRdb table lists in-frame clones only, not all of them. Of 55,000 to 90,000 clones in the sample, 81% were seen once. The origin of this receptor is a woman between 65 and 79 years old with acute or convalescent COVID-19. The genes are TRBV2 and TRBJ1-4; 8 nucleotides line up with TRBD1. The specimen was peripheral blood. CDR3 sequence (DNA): TGTGCCAGCAGTAATGACAGGGGATCAACTAATGAAAAACTGTTTTTT. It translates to CASSNDRGSTNEKLFF.